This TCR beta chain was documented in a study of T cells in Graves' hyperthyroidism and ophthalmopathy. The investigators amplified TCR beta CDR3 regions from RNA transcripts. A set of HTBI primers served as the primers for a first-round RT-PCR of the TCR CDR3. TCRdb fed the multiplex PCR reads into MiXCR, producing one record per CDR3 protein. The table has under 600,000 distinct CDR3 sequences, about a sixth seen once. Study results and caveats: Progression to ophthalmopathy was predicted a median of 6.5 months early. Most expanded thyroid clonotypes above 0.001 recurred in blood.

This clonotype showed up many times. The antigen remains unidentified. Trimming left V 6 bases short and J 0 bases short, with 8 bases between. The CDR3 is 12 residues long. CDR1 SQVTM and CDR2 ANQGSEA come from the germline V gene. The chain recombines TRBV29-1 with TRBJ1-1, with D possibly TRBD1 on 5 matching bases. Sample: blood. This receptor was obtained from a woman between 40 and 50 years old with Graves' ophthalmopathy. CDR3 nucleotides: TGCAGCGTGACAGTATTGAACACTGAAGCTTTCTTT. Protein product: CSVTVLNTEAFF.